This record concerns one TCR beta chain sequence. Its target antigen remains unknown. Per-base qualities were not stored, and no clone one base away is much larger. This entry belongs to a study of blood T cell repertoires in COVID-19 (dated by TCRdb to the early 2020s). Regarding the research as a whole: Samples covering the acute and convalescent phases of COVID-19 were provided by collaborators in the United States, Italy and Spain. The prospective study material was composed of cDNA or gDNA derived from T cells, B-cell-depleted T cells, or PBMCs. Where available, HLA class I and class II types were taken from metadata supplied by the sample provider and were not determined by assay-based typing. The repertoires were released in a freely available public database meant as a resource for research on the immune response to SARS-CoV-2. Nearly every sample came with metadata listing a de-identified subject ID, COVID-19 status, age in years and sex. Samples came from the ongoing ImmuneRACE study (first 160 participants) plus 1,254 subjects from 6 global collaborators. The dataset comprised deeply sampled blood TCRbeta repertoires from subjects exposed to, actively infected with, or recovered from COVID-19.

Another Seattle source contributed samples from volunteer blood donors who had recovered from COVID-19. Each collaborating institution followed its own protocols to collect whole blood in K2EDTA tubes. For TCRbeta analysis, collaborators shipped samples as frozen whole blood, isolated PBMCs, or DNA extracted from either of those sample types. TCRbeta CDR3 regions were amplified from genomic DNA using the immunoSEQ Assay, a bias-controlled multiplex PCR. The study's own analysis went as follows. The number of nucleated cells in each sample was estimated by amplification of reference gene primers within the assay. Sequence reads were collapsed and filtered to measure the absolute abundance of every unique TCRbeta CDR3 rearrangement. For each sample, productive Simpson clonality was calculated by taking the square root of Simpson's diversity index across productive rearrangements. TCRdb re-hosts the immuneACCESS table, in-frame sequences only. Its copies lack some clones; in the studies checked, an unresolved V gene accounts for under half of them, and the cause for the rest is not known. That table supplies the V and J calls and clone size; D and trimming were determined from the DNA. The sample data list 220,000 or so clones, and around 84% of these were observed just once. The ten largest clones take up 5% to 6.5% of the sample.

Sequences KGHSH (CDR1) and LQKENI (CDR2) are obtained from the germline V gene. The CDR3 goes from the cysteine to the phenylalanine over 15 residues. The CDR3 DNA has 45 bases and is translated from base 1. For this chain, trimming is 3 bases at the V end and 3 bases at the J end, and the number of junction bases without a gene match is 3. Here is what the overall study found, with its caveats: How much clinical and demographic metadata was included differed by source and by participant, and the metadata was provided uncurated.

Sequenced material: peripheral blood. The TCR originated in a woman in her sixties who had recovered from COVID-19. This chain joins TRBV18 to TRBJ1-2; TRBD1 agrees with 11 junctional bases. At the DNA level, the sequence is TGTGCCAGCTCACCTGCGGGACAGGGGGACTATGGCTACACCTTC. It translates to CASSPAGQGDYGYTF.